This is a list of T cell receptor beta chains from one sample in a study of metastatic and nonmetastatic thyroid tumors. TCRdb reprocessed the PCR reads using MiXCR. The sample contains about 30,000 clones, approximately 11% of which appear only once. Specimen: blood. The source of these receptors is a female donor with papillary thyroid cancer or a benign thyroid nodule (not recorded which). Some clones in this sample may be carry-over from other donors' samples. The CDR3 runs from the conserved cysteine through the conserved F or W. A D gene is named only where the DNA matches it firmly. Clone size appears in some rows only: once, few, many, or a class for an expanded clone.

J	size	D	V	DNA	CDR3
TRBJ2-7	many	TRBD2	TRBV18	TGTGCCAGCTCACCATTGGCCCCCTCTAGCGGGACCTGGGTAGAGCAGTACTTC	CASSPLAPSSGTWVEQYF
TRBJ1-1	many	.	TRBV6-2/TRBV6-3	TGTGCCAGCAGTTGGTTCCAGAGAACGGGGGCTTTCTTT	CASSWFQRTGAFF
TRBJ2-1	.	TRBD2	TRBV12-3/TRBV12-4	TGTGCCAGCAGACCTCGCGGGAGGGGGGATGAGCAGTTCTTC	CASRPRGRGDEQFF
TRBJ1-4	many	TRBD1	TRBV6-1	TGTGCCAGCAGTTTTGCCGGGACAGGGAGTGAAAAACTGTTTTTT	CASSFAGTGSEKLFF
TRBJ2-1	many	.	TRBV7-2	TGTGCCAGCAGCTTGGGGACCGGCGGGACGCTAAGCCTCAATGAGCAGTTCTTC	CASSLGTGGTLSLNEQFF
TRBJ1-3	many	.	TRBV12-3/TRBV12-4	TGTGCCAGCACCGAGTCCCTCTCTGGAAACACCATATATTTT	CASTESLSGNTIYF
TRBJ2-1	many	TRBD2	TRBV6-4	TGTGCCAGCAGTGTCGGGGGGGTGCCGAATGAGCAGTTCTTC	CASSVGGVPNEQFF
TRBJ2-7	many	.	TRBV6-1	TGTGCCAGCAGTTCCCCAGGGACATTCTACGAGCAGTACTTC	CASSSPGTFYEQYF
TRBJ2-1	.	TRBD2	TRBV9	TGTGCCACCTCCCCTCTAGCGGGAGCTACACCTGATGAGCAGTTCTTC	CATSPLAGATPDEQFF
TRBJ2-7	many	TRBD2	TRBV4-2	TGTGCCAGCAGCCAAGAGGATAGCGGGAGGGCTTTGTACGAGCAGTACTTC	CASSQEDSGRALYEQYF
TRBJ2-3	.	.	TRBV30	TGTGCCTGGAGTGATCGGGGGCAGTTCACAGATACGCAGTATTTT	CAWSDRGQFTDTQYF
TRBJ1-3	many	.	TRBV3-1	TGTGCCAGCAAGTCGCACTCTGGAAACACCATATATTTT	CASKSHSGNTIYF
TRBJ1-2	many	.	TRBV5-6	TGTGCCAGCAGCTTGGCCTGGCGCTATGGCTACACCTTC	CASSLAWRYGYTF
TRBJ1-6	few	TRBD1	TRBV27	TGTGCCAGCAGTATATCGACAGGGGGCTTTTCACCCCTCCACTTT	CASSISTGGFSPLHF
TRBJ2-5	.	.	TRBV27	TGTGCCAGCATCAATGAGCCCTCACGGGAGAGGGAAGAGACCCAGTACTTC	CASINEPSREREETQYF
TRBJ2-7	many	TRBD2	TRBV14	TGTGCCAGCAGCGAAGGACTAGCGGGGGTCTCCTACGAGCAGTACTTC	CASSEGLAGVSYEQYF
TRBJ2-7	.	TRBD1	TRBV18	TGTGCCAGCTCCCGACAGGGGGAGGGTTACGAGCAGTACTTC	CASSRQGEGYEQYF
TRBJ2-5	many	TRBD1	TRBV11-2	TGTGCCAGCAGCCCGACAGGTTGGGCAGGGGGTGAGACCCAGTACTTC	CASSPTGWAGGETQYF
TRBJ1-5	few	.	TRBV6-1	TGTGCCAGCAGTGAAGGGACATTTAGCAATCAGCCCCAGCATTTT	CASSEGTFSNQPQHF
TRBJ2-3	many	TRBD2	TRBV6-1	TGTGCCAGCAGTGAAGCGGGGGGGTCTACTACGCAGTATTTT	CASSEAGGSTTQYF
TRBJ2-3	many	TRBD2	TRBV3-1	TGTGCCAGCAGCCGGCGACTAGCTAGCACAGATACGCAGTATTTT	CASSRRLASTDTQYF
TRBJ1-2	.	TRBD1	TRBV10-3	TGTGCCATCAGTGCGACAGGGGGCACCTCCTCGGGAGGCTACACCTTC	CAISATGGTSSGGYTF
TRBJ2-1	many	.	TRBV11-2	TGTGCCAGCAGCGAGGCTACTGAGCAGTTCTTC	CASSEATEQFF
TRBJ2-3	.	.	TRBV9	TGTGCCAGCAGCGTAGCTGTAGGCGCAGGTGTAGATACGCAGTATTTT	CASSVAVGAGVDTQYF
TRBJ2-7	many	.	TRBV9	TGTGCCAGCAGCGTAGATGCGAACAGAGGGATTTACGAGCAGTACTTC	CASSVDANRGIYEQYF
TRBJ1-6	many	.	TRBV20-1	TGCAGTGCAAAAGGAGGTCTGGATTCACCCCTCCACTTT	CSAKGGLDSPLHF
TRBJ2-3	many	.	TRBV6-2/TRBV6-3	TGTGCCAGCAGTTACTCGAGCAGGGATAGCACAGATACGCAGTATTTT	CASSYSSRDSTDTQYF
TRBJ2-7	many	.	TRBV6-5	TGTGCCAGCAGTTACTCGAAAGAAGGCGAGCAGTACTTC	CASSYSKEGEQYF
TRBJ2-5	many	.	TRBV11-2	TGTGCCAGCAGCGCGGGCAGGGTGGAGACCCAGTACTTC	CASSAGRVETQYF
TRBJ2-7	.	TRBD1	TRBV6-1	TGTGCCAGCAGAATGACAGGGGGCGCAGTTGACCACGAGCAGTACTTC	CASRMTGGAVDHEQYF
TRBJ2-1	.	.	TRBV10-1	TGCGCCATCAGGGCCGGTGGCGGGGATGAGCAGTTCTTC	CAIRAGGGDEQFF
TRBJ2-5	many	.	TRBV7-2	TGTGCCAGCAGCCTCCCTCTCGAGACCCAGTACTTC	CASSLPLETQYF
TRBJ2-7	once	TRBD2	TRBV7-2	TGTGCCAGCAGCTGGAGGGGACGGGTTCCCGGACTAGCGGCCCCCTACGATCAGTACTTC	CASSWRGRVPGLAAPYDQYF
TRBJ2-3	few	TRBD2	TRBV5-1	TGCGCCAGCAGCTTGGCGGCGGGGGGGTGGACCTCAGATACGCAGTATTTT	CASSLAAGGWTSDTQYF
TRBJ2-3	many	.	TRBV9	TGTGCCAGCAGCGTAGGACATCGGGATACGCAGTATTTT	CASSVGHRDTQYF
TRBJ1-2	.	.	TRBV25-1	TGTGCCAGTAGCGATAGCAGGGGAACCCTCTATGGCTACACCTTC	CASSDSRGTLYGYTF
TRBJ2-7	.	TRBD1	TRBV5-1	TGTGCCAGCAGCTTCCGACAGGGTTACGAGCAGTACTTC	CASSFRQGYEQYF
TRBJ1-1	many	.	TRBV5-1	TGCGCCAGCAGCTTGGTGGGGAGCACTGAAGCTTTCTTT	CASSLVGSTEAFF
TRBJ2-7	many	TRBD2	TRBV7-8	TGTGCCAGCAGCTCTTCCACGACTAGCGGGAGGGCCCCCTCCTACGAGCAGTACTTC	CASSSSTTSGRAPSYEQYF
TRBJ1-4	many	.	TRBV5-4	TGTGCCAGCAGCTCTTCTGGGCCCCTAGCCGGAGCAACTAATGAAAAACTGTTTTTT	CASSSSGPLAGATNEKLFF
TRBJ1-2	many	.	TRBV20-1	TGCAGTGCTAGAGAGTGGCGGGCCACGCAGGATGGCTACACCTTC	CSAREWRATQDGYTF
TRBJ1-2	.	TRBD1	TRBV7-6	TGTGCCAGCAGCCGGGACAGGGACTATGGCTACACCTTC	CASSRDRDYGYTF
TRBJ2-5	many	TRBD2	TRBV5-6	TGTGCCAGCAGCCCCGGACTAGCGGGATCAACCGGGGGAGAGACCCAGTACTTC	CASSPGLAGSTGGETQYF
TRBJ2-1	many	TRBD2	TRBV7-2	TGTGCCAGCAGCCTACGGACTAGCGGGAGTTACGGCAATGAGCAGTTCTTC	CASSLRTSGSYGNEQFF